Listed below are T cell receptor beta chains from one sample, sequenced in a study of beta chain features in type 1 diabetes. Assay used: immunoSEQ multiplex PCR; TCRdb lists only in-frame clones, some missing. The sample lists about 650,000 clones; roughly 12% were seen once. Material for sequencing was naive CD4+ T cells from blood. These receptors all stem from a man aged 25-45 years with type 1 diabetes. Each CDR3 is given with its conserved first and last residue. The order of the fields is CDR3 DNA, CDR3 protein, V gene, clone size, D gene, J gene. The D gene is left open where the match is weak. Clone size is shown for a subset of rows, as once, few, many or a class of expanded clone.

DNA: TGTGCCAGCAGTTTACAGGGAGGGGGTGAAAAACTGTTTTTT; CDR3: CASSLQGGGEKLFF; V: TRBV7-2; size: few; D: -; J: TRBJ1-4
DNA: TGCGCCAGCAGCCCGGGACAGGGAGTAGAGACCCAGTACTTC; CDR3: CASSPGQGVETQYF; V: TRBV5-1; size: -; D: TRBD1; J: TRBJ2-5
DNA: TGTGCCAGCAGCTTGCGTCAGTTCAACGAGCAGTACTTC; CDR3: CASSLRQFNEQYF; V: TRBV5-6; size: -; D: -; J: TRBJ2-7
DNA: TGTGCCAGCAGCTCCCCGAACAATGAGCAGTTCTTC; CDR3: CASSSPNNEQFF; V: TRBV5-4; size: -; D: -; J: TRBJ2-1
DNA: TGCGCCAGCAGCCAAAACGTAGGAGTAGCTAACTATGGCTACACCTTC; CDR3: CASSQNVGVANYGYTF; V: TRBV4-3; size: few; D: -; J: TRBJ1-2
DNA: TGTGCCAGCACGCGGGGACAGGGGGGCTCACCCCTCCACTTT; CDR3: CASTRGQGGSPLHF; V: TRBV6-5; size: -; D: TRBD1; J: TRBJ1-6
DNA: TGCGCCAGCAGCCAAGATACCAGGGCTAGATACAATGAGCAGTTCTTC; CDR3: CASSQDTRARYNEQFF; V: TRBV4-3; size: few; D: -; J: TRBJ2-1
DNA: TGTGCCAGCAGCTTAGGCTCTGGGCCACATAATTCACCCCTCCACTTT; CDR3: CASSLGSGPHNSPLHF; V: TRBV7-9; size: few; D: -; J: TRBJ1-6
DNA: TGTGCCAGCAGCTCAGACCCGAACACTGAAGCTTTCTTT; CDR3: CASSSDPNTEAFF; V: TRBV7-3; size: few; D: -; J: TRBJ1-1
DNA: TGTGCCAGCAGGCGGAGGGGCTACACCTTC; CDR3: CASRRRGYTF; V: TRBV28; size: few; D: -; J: TRBJ1-2
DNA: TGTGCCAGCTCACCATTTGGGACAGGGAATATGGATGAGCAGTTCTTC; CDR3: CASSPFGTGNMDEQFF; V: TRBV18; size: few; D: TRBD1; J: TRBJ2-1
DNA: TGTGCCAGCAGCCCCAGCACAGGAGTACGGGAGCAGTACTTC; CDR3: CASSPSTGVREQYF; V: TRBV5-6; size: -; D: -; J: TRBJ2-7
DNA: TGTGCCAGCAGTTACCTCGGACAGAACAACGAGCAGTACTTC; CDR3: CASSYLGQNNEQYF; V: TRBV6-5; size: few; D: -; J: TRBJ2-7
DNA: TGTGCCAGCAGTTACCCGGACAGTCAAGGCTACACCTTC; CDR3: CASSYPDSQGYTF; V: TRBV6-5; size: -; D: -; J: TRBJ1-2
DNA: TGTGCCAGCAGTACTGACATGACCTATGGCTACACCTTC; CDR3: CASSTDMTYGYTF; V: TRBV6-5; size: few; D: -; J: TRBJ1-2
DNA: TGCGCCAGCAGCCAGGGCGGACTAGCGGGGGAAGAGACCCAGTACTTC; CDR3: CASSQGGLAGEETQYF; V: TRBV4-3; size: few; D: TRBD2; J: TRBJ2-5
DNA: TGTGCCAGCAGTTCTATTTCCGGGCCACCCTCGGCCCAGTACTTC; CDR3: CASSSISGPPSAQYF; V: TRBV6-5; size: -; D: -; J: TRBJ2-5
DNA: TGTGCCAGCAGCTTACCTCCTGGCGCGGGAGGTTCTCAAGAGACCCAGTACTTC; CDR3: CASSLPPGAGGSQETQYF; V: TRBV7-2; size: few; D: TRBD2; J: TRBJ2-5
DNA: TGTGCCAGCAGCTTCCAAGGGGGCTATGGCTCCTACAATGAGCAGTTCTTC; CDR3: CASSFQGGYGSYNEQFF; V: TRBV7-3; size: few; D: TRBD1; J: TRBJ2-1
DNA: TGTGCCACCAGCCACCCCCGAGGGACTGGGGCCAACGTCCTGACTTTC; CDR3: CATSHPRGTGANVLTF; V: TRBV15; size: -; D: -; J: TRBJ2-6
DNA: TGTGCCAGCAGCCCAACGGCAGGGGCTAATTCACCCCTCCACTTT; CDR3: CASSPTAGANSPLHF; V: TRBV14; size: few; D: -; J: TRBJ1-6
DNA: TGTGCCAGCAGCTCCTCTAGTAAAGCGAACACTGAAGCTTTCTTT; CDR3: CASSSSSKANTEAFF; V: TRBV5-6; size: -; D: -; J: TRBJ1-1
DNA: TGTGCCAGCACTAGGGGACTTACCTACGAGCAGTACTTC; CDR3: CASTRGLTYEQYF; V: TRBV9; size: -; D: -; J: TRBJ2-7
DNA: TGTGCCACCAGCAGGGACTATGGACAGGGGGGATCACCCCTCCACTTT; CDR3: CATSRDYGQGGSPLHF; V: TRBV15; size: -; D: TRBD1; J: TRBJ1-6
DNA: TGTGCCAGCAGCGTCTCCGGGACAGGGTTCTCAGATACGCAGTATTTT; CDR3: CASSVSGTGFSDTQYF; V: TRBV9; size: few; D: TRBD1; J: TRBJ2-3
DNA: TGCACCAGCAGCCAAGCCTGTGGACAGCCCCCGGGTCAGCCCCAGCATTTT; CDR3: CTSSQACGQPPGQPQHF; V: TRBV1; size: -; D: -; J: TRBJ1-5
DNA: TGTGCCAGCAGCCCGAGGACAGGACTAGCCAAAAACATTCAGTACTTC; CDR3: CASSPRTGLAKNIQYF; V: TRBV7-2; size: few; D: TRBD1; J: TRBJ2-4
DNA: TGTGCCAGCAGTTACCAACCCCCCGAAGCTTTCTTT; CDR3: CASSYQPPEAFF; V: TRBV6-5; size: -; D: -; J: TRBJ1-1
DNA: TGCGCCAGCAGCCAAGTCGGAGGGAGTATAGTGAATGAGCAGTTCTTC; CDR3: CASSQVGGSIVNEQFF; V: TRBV4-3; size: -; D: -; J: TRBJ2-1
DNA: TGTGCCAGCAACCAGGGGGCCGGCGCCTACGAGCAGTACTTC; CDR3: CASNQGAGAYEQYF; V: TRBV6-5; size: -; D: TRBD1; J: TRBJ2-7
DNA: TGTGCCAGCAGTGAATGGGGTTCCACCACTGGCTACACCTTC; CDR3: CASSEWGSTTGYTF; V: TRBV2; size: -; D: -; J: TRBJ1-2
DNA: TGTGCCAGCAGTGAAGTGGCGAGCTTTAATCAGCCCCAGCATTTT; CDR3: CASSEVASFNQPQHF; V: TRBV6-1; size: few; D: -; J: TRBJ1-5
DNA: TGCAGCGTTGGGACAGGGGATCAGCCCCAGCATTTT; CDR3: CSVGTGDQPQHF; V: TRBV29-1; size: -; D: TRBD1; J: TRBJ1-5
DNA: TGTGCCAGCAGCTTTCAGGGAGAAGAGACCCAGTACTTC; CDR3: CASSFQGEETQYF; V: TRBV7-7; size: -; D: -; J: TRBJ2-5
DNA: TGTGCCAGCAGTATGCGCACAGATACGCAGTATTTT; CDR3: CASSMRTDTQYF; V: TRBV2; size: few; D: -; J: TRBJ2-3